A single sample is the source of the 17 T cell receptor beta chains below, sequenced in a study of T cell repertoires in cytomegalovirus infection (dated 2019 in TCRdb). TCRdb records Illumina HiSeq 1500 as the sequencer. In-frame beta chains were kept once TCRdb had trimmed the public reads at Q25 with fastp and called clones with MiXCR. Rows merge per CDR3 protein into single entries with the most common DNA and genes. In all, the sample holds roughly 200,000 distinct CDR3 sequences, and less than 9.5% of those were seen once. The ten largest account for approximately 4.6% of the sample. Sequences were obtained from PBMCs. These receptors all stem from a human donor in good health (CMV status not recorded). Some clones in this sample may be carry-over from other donors' samples.

DNA for the CDR3: TGTGCCAGCAGGGAGCGAGGAACCACTGAAGCTTTCTTT. Amino acids: CASRERGTTEAFF. The chain employs TRBV7-2 and TRBJ1-1; D is unclear. Germline CDR1 is SGHTA and CDR2 is FQGNSA. The CDR3 totals 13 residues. Trimming shortened V by 6 bases and J by 4 bases, and 12 bases separated the two germline ends.

This clonotype came up many times. The V gene is TRBV7-8, the J gene TRBJ2-5, with 9 bases fitting TRBD1. The germline V gene has CDR1 SGHVS and CDR2 FQNEAQ. The J segment lost 5 bases and the V segment lost 8 bases, leaving 12 bases of the junction unmatched. The length of the CDR3 is 15 residues. The CDR3 DNA follows: TGTGCCAGCTTACCCTCCGGACAGGGGTCGGAGACCCAGTACTTC. Translation gives CASLPSGQGSETQYF.

The rearrangement uses TRBV30 and TRBJ2-5, with no clear D. Trimming took off 7 bases at V and 3 bases at J, with 12 bases between the two ends. The CDR3 is 12 residues long. Germline V gene data show CDR1 as GTSNPN and CDR2 as SVGIG (reference sequence). The CDR3 reads CASTYTEETQYF. CDR3 nucleotide sequence: TGTGCCTCTACATATACAGAAGAGACCCAGTACTTC.

This clonotype was seen ten or more times. V and J are TRBV7-2 and TRBJ1-5, with D tentatively TRBD1 (5 bases). The CDR3 is 14 amino acids. Germline CDR1 reads SGHTA; CDR2 reads FQGNSA. Trimming removed 4 bases from V and 8 bases from J, with 15 bases in between. CDR3 nucleotide sequence: TGTGCCAGCAGCTCGGGCCTAACGGGGGAGCCCCAGCATTTT. Amino acid sequence: CASSSGLTGEPQHF.

This clonotype was detected a few times. V and J are TRBV19 and TRBJ1-1; the match to TRBD1 covers 8 bases. V dropped 5 bases and J dropped 6; count of bases not matched to a gene: 11. Germline lookup yields CDR1 LNHDA and CDR2 SQIVND (reference sequence). The CDR3 extends over 15 amino acids. CDR3 in amino acids: CASSQPGQAASEAFF. DNA of the CDR3: TGTGCCAGTAGTCAACCGGGACAGGCAGCCTCTGAAGCTTTCTTT.

This clonotype came up many times. V and J are TRBV12-5 and TRBJ2-1; TRBD1 agrees at 8 bases. In germline, CDR1 is LGHNT, CDR2 FRNRAP. The CDR3 sequence is 16 residues long. V gave up 3 bases and J gave up 2 bases; unmatched junction bases: 6. This chain's CDR3 is CASGLPPRGPYNEQFF. In DNA, the CDR3 is TGTGCTAGTGGTTTACCCCCCAGGGGGCCCTACAATGAGCAGTTCTTC.

This clonotype was recorded many times. V gene TRBV11-3 combines with J gene TRBJ2-1, with 13 bases that match TRBD2. The CDR3 extends over 16 amino acids. Losses at the gene ends were 5 bases for V and 5 bases for J; bases not matched to a gene: 6. Germline assignment: CDR1 SGHNT and CDR2 YENEEA. CDR3: CASSAKLAGGHNEQFF. For the CDR3, the DNA is TGTGCCAGCAGCGCAAAACTAGCGGGAGGGCACAATGAGCAGTTCTTC.

This clonotype was seen many times. V and J are TRBV6-2 or TRBV6-3 and TRBJ1-1, with unresolved D. This CDR3 has 12 residues. Germline values: CDR1 MNHEY, CDR2 SVGEGT. Trimming took 3 bases from V and 5 from J, leaving 7 bases between them. CDR3 nucleotide sequence: TGTGCCAGCAGTTATTTGGAGACTGAAGCTTTCTTT. Residues: CASSYLETEAFF.

In this sample, this clonotype turned up many times. The rearrangement uses TRBV28 and TRBJ2-1; D remains ambiguous. The CDR3 runs 11 residues. V lost 3 bases and J lost 12, with 9 bases in between. CDR1 and CDR2 (germline): MDHEN, SYDVKM. The CDR3 here is CASSFRARQFF. The DNA of the CDR3 is TGTGCCAGCAGTTTCCGTGCGAGGCAGTTCTTC.

The sample holds a few counts of this clonotype. The chain uses TRBV7-2 and TRBJ1-3, with 8 bases matching TRBD1. This CDR3 is built from 17 residues. Germline V gives CDR1 SGHTA, CDR2 FQGNSA. V shed 5 bases, J shed 3 bases, and the junction held 12 bases outside the gene matches. The CDR3 protein is CASSRGQGHGLGNTIYF. CDR3 coding DNA: TGTGCCAGCAGCCGCGGACAGGGTCATGGGCTTGGAAACACCATATATTTT.

This clonotype was seen ten or more times. V is TRBV7-2 and J is TRBJ2-7, with 7 bases identical to TRBD2. With 5 bases clipped from V and 2 bases from J, the junction kept 6 bases outside the gene matches. The CDR3 runs to 14 residues. The V gene's germline CDR1 is SGHTA and CDR2 FQGNSA. CDR3 in amino acids: CASSPSGTTYEQYF. In nucleotides, the CDR3 is TGTGCCAGCAGCCCAAGCGGGACCACCTACGAGCAGTACTTC.

This clonotype occurred many times. This chain links TRBV7-2 with TRBJ1-2, with D possibly matching TRBD1 (5 bases). V was cut by 1 base and J by 1 base, with 10 bases left in between. The CDR3 is 15 residues long. CDR1 and CDR2 (germline): SGHTA, FQGNSA. The CDR3 reads CASSLVGGVNYGYTF. Here the CDR3 DNA reads TGTGCCAGCAGCTTAGTAGGAGGGGTTAACTATGGCTACACCTTC.

This clonotype was seen ten or more times. This chain connects TRBV7-2 to TRBJ1-5, with D possibly matching TRBD1 (6 bases). V lost 4 bases to trimming and J lost 0 bases, with 13 bases between them. Germline CDR1 reads SGHTA; CDR2 reads FQGNSA. This CDR3 is built from 16 residues. CDR3 nucleotides: TGTGCCAGCAGCTGGAAAACAGGGATTAGCAATCAGCCCCAGCATTTT. Translating it yields CASSWKTGISNQPQHF. Full variable domain (rest looked up from reference TRBV7-2 and TRBJ1-5): GAGVSQSPSNKVTEKGKDVELRCDPISGHTALYWYRQSLGQGLEFLIYFQGNSAPDKSGLPSDRFSAERTGGSVSTLTIQRTQQEDSAVYLCASSWKTGISNQPQHFGDGTRLSIL.

This clonotype was seen many times. The chain joins TRBV7-2 to TRBJ2-3, with 11 bases aligning to TRBD2. V shed 1 base, J shed 4 bases, and the junction held 1 base outside the gene matches. This CDR3 comprises 15 residues. CDR1 is SGHTA and CDR2 is FQGNSA in the germline V gene. The CDR3 nucleotides read TGTGCCAGCAGCTTAGATAGCGGGAGGGCAGATACGCAGTATTTT. This translates into CASSLDSGRADTQYF.

This clonotype was observed many times. The rearrangement links TRBV29-1 to TRBJ2-7; 8 bases fit TRBD1. Trimming at V came to 4 bases and at J to 3 bases, leaving 2 bases not matched to a gene. The V gene's germline CDR1 is SQVTM and CDR2 ANQGSEA. The CDR3 extends over 12 amino acids. For the CDR3, the DNA is TGCAGCGTTGGGACAGGGATCTACGAGCAGTACTTC. Protein product: CSVGTGIYEQYF.

At least ten counts were recorded for this clonotype. The V gene is TRBV4-1, the J gene TRBJ2-1, with D tentatively TRBD1 (6 bases). Germline assignment: CDR1 MGHRA and CDR2 YSYEKL. This CDR3 has 15 amino acids. V lost 0 bases and J 4 bases, leaving 10 bases between the germline ends. This CDR3 reads CASSQEGAIYNEQFF. The CDR3 coding sequence is TGCGCCAGCAGCCAAGAGGGGGCCATTTACAATGAGCAGTTCTTC.

The chain carries TRBV28 and TRBJ1-3, with a weak D call TRBD1 (6 bases). Germline V gene sequence: CDR1 MDHEN, CDR2 SYDVKM. The length of the CDR3 is 16 residues. V was clipped by 6 bases and J by 6 bases, with 21 bases between them. CDR3: CASRGGGAESVNTIYF. CDR3 DNA: TGTGCCAGCAGGGGAGGGGGGGCAGAATCGGTAAACACCATATATTTT.